This is a list of T cell receptor beta chains from one sample in a study of CD8+CD57+ T cells in acquired aplastic anemia. TCRdb used MiXCR to reprocess the reads, holding one entry per CDR3 protein. The table records about 270,000 distinct CDR3 sequences, around 60% of them present only once. Material: sorted CD4+, CD8+, or CD8+CD57+ T cells (not recorded which) from PBMCs. Every receptor here comes from a human donor with severe aplastic anemia or a healthy control (not recorded which). CDR3s include the opening cysteine and the closing phenylalanine or tryptophan. A D gene is named only where the DNA matches it firmly. Clone size is not always given. Where it is, it says once, few, many or a class for expanded clones.

v_gene,len,d_gene,abundance,j_gene,CDR3nt,CDR3aa
TRBV20-1,13,.,.,TRBJ2-7,TGCAGTGCTAGAGACGGTTTCTCCTACGAGCAGTACTTC,CSARDGFSYEQYF
TRBV18,13,.,few,TRBJ1-1,TGTGCCAGCTCACCTTGGATGAACACTGAAGCTTTCTTT,CASSPWMNTEAFF
TRBV24-1,14,.,.,TRBJ2-3,TGTGCCACCCGGGGTCCCAGGGTGGGAGATACGCAGTATTTT,CATRGPRVGDTQYF
TRBV24-1,11,.,.,TRBJ1-2,TGTGCCACCAGTGATTTGGTACAGGTTACCTTC,CATSDLVQVTF
TRBV6-7,18,.,.,TRBJ1-6,TGTGCCAGGAGTTCTGGCCTCCCCCAGAGCTCCTATAATTCACCCCTCCACTTT,CARSSGLPQSSYNSPLHF
TRBV5-1,15,TRBD1,once,TRBJ1-1,TGCGCCAGCAGGTCGGGACAGGAGACGAACACTGAAGCTTTCTTT,CASRSGQETNTEAFF
TRBV20-1,14,.,.,TRBJ1-1,TGCAGTGTATTACTAGGGGAAACCCACACTGAAGCTTTCTTT,CSVLLGETHTEAFF
TRBV19,14,TRBD1,many,TRBJ1-1,TGTGCCAGTAGTAGAGGGGGCGCGTCCACTGAAGCTTTCTTT,CASSRGGASTEAFF
TRBV4-3,16,.,many,TRBJ1-1,TGCGCCAGCAGCCAAGATTGGGCCAGTAAATACACTGAAGCTTTCTTT,CASSQDWASKYTEAFF
TRBV12-3/TRBV12-4,13,.,many,TRBJ1-4,TGTGCCAGCAGTTCCCCCGGCAATGAAAAACTGTTTTTT,CASSSPGNEKLFF
TRBV6-6,15,.,many,TRBJ1-3,TGTGCCAGCAGTTACCTCACAGTGTCCGGAAACACCATATATTTT,CASSYLTVSGNTIYF
TRBV2,15,.,.,TRBJ2-3,TGTGCCAGCAGCGGGACTTCTCCGAGCACAGATACGCAGTATTTT,CASSGTSPSTDTQYF
TRBV5-1,17,TRBD1,many,TRBJ1-6,TGCGCCAGCAGCTTGGATGGGACAGGGGGCAATAATTCACCCCTCCACTTT,CASSLDGTGGNNSPLHF
TRBV20-1,14,.,few,TRBJ2-5,TGCAGTGCTAGTACGGTCGGGCAGCAAGAGACCCAGTACTTC,CSASTVGQQETQYF
TRBV20-1,13,.,many,TRBJ1-2,TGCAGTGCTAGCGTGGAAGTGGACTATGGCTACACCTTC,CSASVEVDYGYTF
TRBV2,18,TRBD1,.,TRBJ2-6,TGTGCCAGCAGATACGACGGGACAGGGGGCGCTGGGGCCAACGTCCTGACTTTC,CASRYDGTGGAGANVLTF
TRBV24-1,15,.,.,TRBJ2-2,TGTGCCACCAGTGATGCCAGGAGGGACACCGGGGAGCTGTTTTTT,CATSDARRDTGELFF
TRBV12-3/TRBV12-4,14,.,.,TRBJ2-7,TGTGCCAGCAGTGGGAGGGGGCGAACGTACGAGCAGTACTTC,CASSGRGRTYEQYF
TRBV2,15,TRBD1,.,TRBJ1-1,TGTGCCAGCAAATGGACAGGGGTGGATGGCACTGAAGCTTTCTTT,CASKWTGVDGTEAFF
TRBV20-1,14,.,once,TRBJ1-1,TGCAGTGCACCGGGACTAGCAGGGGAGACTGAAGCTTTCTTT,CSAPGLAGETEAFF
TRBV4-3,15,TRBD2,.,TRBJ2-3,TGCGCCAGCAGCCACCAGACTAGCGGGGTGGATACGCAGTATTTT,CASSHQTSGVDTQYF
TRBV2,13,.,.,TRBJ1-2,TGTGCCAGCAGTGAAGCCTTCAGCTATGGCTACACCTTC,CASSEAFSYGYTF
TRBV11-3,15,.,.,TRBJ2-7,TGTGCCAGCAGCTTAGGGAGTGGGGCTGCCTACGAGCAGTACTTC,CASSLGSGAAYEQYF
TRBV7-2,15,.,.,TRBJ1-3,TGTGCCAGCAGCTTACAGGTATCCAGAGGAAACACCATATATTTT,CASSLQVSRGNTIYF
TRBV6-1,14,.,many,TRBJ1-6,TGTGCCAGCAGTTTCGACACGAGCGGAGCTCCCCTCCACTTT,CASSFDTSGAPLHF
TRBV3-1,13,.,many,TRBJ1-4,TGTGCCAGCAGCCTGGGGGTAACAGTCCATCCGTTTTTT,CASSLGVTVHPFF
TRBV9,13,.,.,TRBJ2-7,TGTGCCAGCAGCGTAGAAACAGGCTACGAGCAGTACTTC,CASSVETGYEQYF
TRBV9,15,.,.,TRBJ2-1,TGTGCCAGCAGCGTAGACCCGGGATCTATCGGTGAGCAGTTCTTC,CASSVDPGSIGEQFF
TRBV5-4,11,.,once,TRBJ1-1,TGTGCACCGGGGATGAACACTGAAGCTTTCTTT,CAPGMNTEAFF
TRBV20-1,13,TRBD2,.,TRBJ2-5,TGCAGTGCCGGGACTAGCTGGGGAGAGACCCAGTACTTC,CSAGTSWGETQYF
TRBV20-1,13,.,once,TRBJ2-3,TGCAGTGCTGAGGATCCGAGGACAGATACGCAGTATTTT,CSAEDPRTDTQYF
TRBV29-1,12,TRBD1,once,TRBJ1-5,TGCAGCGTTGGGACAGGGGAGCAGCCCCAGCATTTT,CSVGTGEQPQHF
TRBV7-6,18,TRBD1,.,TRBJ2-6,TGTGCCAGCAGCTTTTCCACAGGGGTCCCCTCTGGGGCCAACGTCCTGACTTTC,CASSFSTGVPSGANVLTF
TRBV7-9,14,.,.,TRBJ1-4,TGTGCCAGCAGCTTCGGGCAGGGACGTGAAAAACTGTTTTTT,CASSFGQGREKLFF
TRBV7-9,11,.,many,TRBJ1-1,TGTGCCAGCAGCTCGGGGACTGAAGCTTTCTTT,CASSSGTEAFF
TRBV25-1,15,TRBD1,.,TRBJ1-1,TGTGCCAGCAGTGAATTCGGGGACAGGTCCACTGAAGCTTTCTTT,CASSEFGDRSTEAFF
TRBV5-8,18,TRBD1,many,TRBJ2-2,TGTGCCAGCAGCCTCCCGGGACAGGGGGGACCGAACACCGGGGAGCTGTTTTTT,CASSLPGQGGPNTGELFF
TRBV20-1,13,.,.,TRBJ2-7,TGCAGTGCTAGGGGGGCGAGCTCCTACGAGCAGTACTTC,CSARGASSYEQYF
TRBV7-8,15,TRBD1,few,TRBJ2-7,TGTGCCAGCAGCTTAGGGGGCAGGGGGCTGTACGAGCAGTACTTC,CASSLGGRGLYEQYF
TRBV28,14,.,.,TRBJ1-6,TGTGCCAGCAGTAAACAGCGATTTAATTCACCCCTCCACTTT,CASSKQRFNSPLHF
TRBV24-1,15,.,.,TRBJ2-5,TGTGCCACCAGTGATCCTAATTTGGGGAAAGAGACCCAGTACTTC,CATSDPNLGKETQYF
TRBV12-3/TRBV12-4,16,.,many,TRBJ2-6,TGTGCCAGCAGTTTTCGGAACGCCGCTGGGGCCAACGTCCTGACTTTC,CASSFRNAAGANVLTF
TRBV5-1,18,TRBD1,.,TRBJ2-1,TGCGCCAGCAGCTTAAGAAAAGGACAGGGAGCGTCCTACAATGAGCAGTTCTTC,CASSLRKGQGASYNEQFF
TRBV20-1,17,TRBD2,.,TRBJ2-1,TGCAGTGTCCCGGGACTAGCGGGGGGACGATCTATCAATGAGCAGTTCTTC,CSVPGLAGGRSINEQFF
TRBV11-2,14,.,many,TRBJ1-6,TGTGCCAGCAGCTCGTCACAGGGAGGTTCACCCCTCCACTTT,CASSSSQGGSPLHF
TRBV7-9,13,.,.,TRBJ1-2,TGTGCCAGCAGCAGACAGGTTTTTTATGGCTACACCTTC,CASSRQVFYGYTF
TRBV20-1,12,.,.,TRBJ1-2,TGCAGTGCTAGAGACAGAGGGGGTGGCTACACCTTC,CSARDRGGGYTF
TRBV2,19,TRBD2,.,TRBJ2-7,TGTGCCAGCAGTCCTACTGCTGCCCGATCCAGCGGGAGTACCTACGAGCAGTACTTC,CASSPTAARSSGSTYEQYF
TRBV7-7,15,.,.,TRBJ1-6,TGTGCTAGCAGCCCCGGGCAGGAAACGAATTCACCCCTCCACTTT,CASSPGQETNSPLHF
TRBV6-9,13,.,many,TRBJ2-1,TGTGCCAGCAGGACCTCAGAGAGGGATGAGCAGTTCTTC,CASRTSERDEQFF
TRBV20-1,12,.,many,TRBJ1-2,TGCAGTGCAGAGGACCGTGGACTTGGCTACACCTTC,CSAEDRGLGYTF
TRBV7-9,15,.,many,TRBJ2-5,TGTGCCAGCAGCCCGCGGGGAAGGGGTAATGAGACCCAGTACTTC,CASSPRGRGNETQYF
TRBV29-1,12,TRBD1,.,TRBJ2-7,TGCAGCGTTGGACAGGGGAGCGACGAGCAGTACTTC,CSVGQGSDEQYF
TRBV10-1,15,TRBD1,.,TRBJ2-1,TGCGCCAGCAGCGAAGACAGGGGAGGCTTCAATGAGCAGTTCTTC,CASSEDRGGFNEQFF
TRBV4-2,16,TRBD2,many,TRBJ2-1,TGTGCCAGCAGCTCAAGACTAGCGGGGGGGCGAATTGAGCAGTTCTTC,CASSSRLAGGRIEQFF